A single sample gave rise to the 6 T cell receptor beta chains below, sequenced in a study of blood T cell repertoires in COVID-19. Some clones are missing from TCRdb's copy, which holds only in-frame ones; the method was immunoSEQ multiplex PCR. This table holds around 130,000 clones, around 89% found once. The source material was peripheral blood. These receptors were taken from a man in his forties or fifties with active or convalescent COVID-19.

V and J are TRBV11-2 and TRBJ2-5, with TRBD1 matching over 8 bases. Germline V lookup: CDR1 SGHAT, CDR2 FQNNGV. J lost 6 bases, V lost 5 bases, and 8 bases had no gene match. There are 14 residues in the CDR3. The CDR3 loop is CASSAGQGGKTQYF. CDR3 nucleotide sequence: TGTGCCAGCAGCGCAGGACAGGGCGGAAAGACCCAGTACTTC.

This clone was recorded once. The chain carries TRBV6-2 or TRBV6-3 and TRBJ1-5, with D tentatively TRBD1 (5 bases). The V end was cut by 2 bases, the J end by 2 bases, with 19 bases between. The CDR3 is 18 amino acids. Germline assignment: CDR1 MNHEY and CDR2 SVGEGT. DNA for the CDR3: TGTGCCAGCAGTTACCCCTGGGCCCGATCGGGGGGCAATCAGCCCCAGCATTTT. Translation gives CASSYPWARSGGNQPQHF.

The V and J genes are TRBV6-2 or TRBV6-3 and TRBJ2-3; 9 nucleotides match TRBD2. The CDR3 contains 17 residues. The germline gives CDR1 MNHEY, CDR2 SVGEGT. Germline trimming cut 0 bases from V and 2 bases from J; bases unmatched to any gene: 6. In DNA form, the CDR3 reads TGTGCCAGCAGTTACTCGAGAGCGGGGGGCTTCACAGATACGCAGTATTTT. Encoded protein: CASSYSRAGGFTDTQYF.

In DNA, the CDR3 is TGTGCCAGCACCAGAACCGGGACAGGGGTACTTCCCTACGAGCAGTACTTC. Amino acid sequence: CASTRTGTGVLPYEQYF. This sequence joins TRBV11-2 and TRBJ2-7, with 10 bases matching TRBD1. V trimming: 7 bases; J trimming: 2 bases; junction bases outside the gene matches: 14. Germline V lookup: CDR1 SGHAT, CDR2 FQNNGV. The CDR3 is 17 amino acids.

The rearrangement joins TRBV29-1 to TRBJ2-2; no definite D call. The CDR3 sequence is 12 residues long. V dropped 1 base and J dropped 6 bases, with 6 bases sitting between them. The germline V gene encodes CDR1 SQVTM and CDR2 ANQGSEA. CDR3 loop: CSVEVLSGELFF. The CDR3 DNA is TGCAGCGTTGAAGTCCTCTCCGGGGAGCTGTTTTTT.

The gene calls are TRBV6-2 or TRBV6-3 and TRBJ2-3; perhaps TRBD2 as D (5 bases). This CDR3 contains 18 residues. V was shortened by 0 bases and J by 1 base, with 17 bases between the two germline ends. Per germline, CDR1 MNHEY and CDR2 SVGEGT. The CDR3 loop is CASSYSPLRPEGTDTQYF. Written as DNA, the CDR3 is TGTGCCAGCAGTTACTCTCCACTAAGGCCGGAGGGCACAGATACGCAGTATTTT.